This TCR beta chain was observed in a study of T cell repertoires and Cas9 in healthy adults. Across the study: CD4 and CD8 compartments: SpCas9-reactive T cells profiled for potency, cytotoxicity, lineage.

V was trimmed by 2 bases and J by 1 base, leaving 20 bases between them. The V gene's germline CDR1 is MDHEN and CDR2 SYDVKM. The CDR3 has 18 residues. Points from the study as a whole: In vitro, SpCas9-reactive Tregs were reported to curb effector T cell proliferation and function.

Some clones are missing from TCRdb's copy, which holds only in-frame ones; the method was immunoSEQ multiplex PCR. Of more than 13,000 clones listed, about nine tenths are singletons. With respect to this clone: Its cognate antigen is unknown.

The chain joins TRBV28 to TRBJ1-1; no reliable D call. The source material was Tregs (CD4+, CD25+, CD127-, CD137-, CD154-) from PBMCs; culture status not recorded. The sequence was collected from a human donor in good health. This CDR3 is CASSLNPSLRGENTEAFF. CDR3 nucleotides: TGTGCCAGCAGTTTAAACCCCTCCTTGAGAGGTGAGAACACTGAAGCTTTCTTT.